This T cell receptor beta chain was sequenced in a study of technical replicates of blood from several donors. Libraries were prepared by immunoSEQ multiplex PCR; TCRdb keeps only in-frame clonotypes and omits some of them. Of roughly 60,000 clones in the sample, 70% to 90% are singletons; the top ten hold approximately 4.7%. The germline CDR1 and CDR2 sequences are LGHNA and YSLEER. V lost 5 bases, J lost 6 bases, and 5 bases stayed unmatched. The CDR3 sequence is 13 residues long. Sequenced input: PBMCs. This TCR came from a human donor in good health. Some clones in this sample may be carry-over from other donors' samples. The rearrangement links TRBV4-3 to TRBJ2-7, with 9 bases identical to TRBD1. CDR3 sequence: CASSGDRELEQYF. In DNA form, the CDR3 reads TGCGCCAGCAGCGGGGACAGGGAACTCGAGCAGTACTTC.